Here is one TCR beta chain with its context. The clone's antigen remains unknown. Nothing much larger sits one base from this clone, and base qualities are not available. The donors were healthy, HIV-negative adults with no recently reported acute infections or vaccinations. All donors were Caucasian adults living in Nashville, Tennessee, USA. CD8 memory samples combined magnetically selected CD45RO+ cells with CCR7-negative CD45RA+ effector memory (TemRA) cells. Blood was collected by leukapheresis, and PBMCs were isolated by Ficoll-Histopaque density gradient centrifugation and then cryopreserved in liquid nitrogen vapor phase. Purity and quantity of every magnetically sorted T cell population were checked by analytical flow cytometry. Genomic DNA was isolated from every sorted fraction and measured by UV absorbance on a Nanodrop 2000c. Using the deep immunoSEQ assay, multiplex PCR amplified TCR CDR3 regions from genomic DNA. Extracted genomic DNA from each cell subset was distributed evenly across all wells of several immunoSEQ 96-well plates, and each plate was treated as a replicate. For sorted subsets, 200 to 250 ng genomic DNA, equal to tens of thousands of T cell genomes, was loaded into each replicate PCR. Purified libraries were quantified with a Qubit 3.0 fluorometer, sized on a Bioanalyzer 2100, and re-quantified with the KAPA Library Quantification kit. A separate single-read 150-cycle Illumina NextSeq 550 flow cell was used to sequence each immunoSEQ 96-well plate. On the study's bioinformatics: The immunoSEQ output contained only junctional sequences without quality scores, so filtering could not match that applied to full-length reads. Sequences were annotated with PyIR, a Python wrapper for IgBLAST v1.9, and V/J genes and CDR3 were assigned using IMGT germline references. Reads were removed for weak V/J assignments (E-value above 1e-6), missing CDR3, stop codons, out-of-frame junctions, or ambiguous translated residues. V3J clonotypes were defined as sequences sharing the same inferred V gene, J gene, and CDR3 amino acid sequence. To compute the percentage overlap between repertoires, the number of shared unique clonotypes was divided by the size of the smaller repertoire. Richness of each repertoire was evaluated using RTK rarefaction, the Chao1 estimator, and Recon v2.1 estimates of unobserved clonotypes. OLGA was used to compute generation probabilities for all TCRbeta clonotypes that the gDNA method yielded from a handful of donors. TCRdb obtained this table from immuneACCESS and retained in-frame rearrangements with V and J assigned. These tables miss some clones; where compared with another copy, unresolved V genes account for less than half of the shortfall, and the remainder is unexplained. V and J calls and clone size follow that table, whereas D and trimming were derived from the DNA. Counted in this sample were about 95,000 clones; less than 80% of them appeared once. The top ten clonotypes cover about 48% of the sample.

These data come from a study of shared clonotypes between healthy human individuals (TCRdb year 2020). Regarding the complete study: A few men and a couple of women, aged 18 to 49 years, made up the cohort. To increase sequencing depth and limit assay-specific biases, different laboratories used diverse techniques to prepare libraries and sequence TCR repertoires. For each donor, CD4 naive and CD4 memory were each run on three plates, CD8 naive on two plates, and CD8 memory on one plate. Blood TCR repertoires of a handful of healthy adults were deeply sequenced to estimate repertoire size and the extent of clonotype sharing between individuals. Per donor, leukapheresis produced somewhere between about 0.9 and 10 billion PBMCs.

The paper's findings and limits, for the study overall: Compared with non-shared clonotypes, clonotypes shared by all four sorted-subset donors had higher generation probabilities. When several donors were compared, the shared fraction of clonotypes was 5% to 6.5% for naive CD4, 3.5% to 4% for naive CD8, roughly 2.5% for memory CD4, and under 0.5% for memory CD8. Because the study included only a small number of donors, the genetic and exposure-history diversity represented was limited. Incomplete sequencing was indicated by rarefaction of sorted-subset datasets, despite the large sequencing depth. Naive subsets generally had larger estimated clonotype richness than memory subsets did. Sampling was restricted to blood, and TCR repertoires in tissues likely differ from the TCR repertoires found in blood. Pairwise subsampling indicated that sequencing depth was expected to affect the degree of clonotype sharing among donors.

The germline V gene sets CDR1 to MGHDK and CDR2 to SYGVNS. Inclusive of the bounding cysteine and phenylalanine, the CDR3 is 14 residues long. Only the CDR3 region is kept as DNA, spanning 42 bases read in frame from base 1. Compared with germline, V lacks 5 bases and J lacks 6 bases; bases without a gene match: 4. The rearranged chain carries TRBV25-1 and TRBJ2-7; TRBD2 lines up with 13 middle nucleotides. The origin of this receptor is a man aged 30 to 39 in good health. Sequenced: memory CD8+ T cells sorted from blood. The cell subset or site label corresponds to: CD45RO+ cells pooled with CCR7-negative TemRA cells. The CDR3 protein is CASSTTSGRGEQYF. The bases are TGTGCCAGCAGTACCACTAGCGGGAGGGGCGAGCAGTACTTC.